A single sample is the source of the 16 T cell receptor beta chains below, sequenced in a study of blood T cell repertoires in COVID-19. Assay used: immunoSEQ multiplex PCR; TCRdb lists only in-frame clones, some missing. The sample consists of about 110,000 clones, 70% to 85% of them appearing once. Sequences were obtained from peripheral blood. These receptor sequences come from a woman in her forties with acute or convalescent COVID-19.

The rearrangement links TRBV30 to TRBJ2-7, with D unresolved. CDR1 GTSNPN and CDR2 SVGIG come from the germline V gene (reference sequence). Trimming left V 5 bases short and J 6 bases short, with 11 bases between. There are 11 residues in the CDR3. The CDR3 DNA follows: TGTGCCTGGGCGGTGATCTCCGAGCAGTACTTC. Its protein is CAWAVISEQYF.

Ten or more counts support this clone. This sequence joins TRBV5-1 and TRBJ2-3, with 10 bases identical to TRBD2. The germline CDR1 and CDR2 sequences are SGHRS and YFSETQ. This CDR3 contains 15 residues. V shed 2 bases, J shed 3 bases, and the junction held 3 bases outside the gene matches. The CDR3 DNA sequence: TGCGCCAGCAGCTTACTGGGACTAGCGACAGATACGCAGTATTTT. Translating it yields CASSLLGLATDTQYF.

The chain couples TRBV28 to TRBJ2-3; a weak D match, TRBD1 (6 bases). Germline CDR1 reads MDHEN; CDR2 reads SYDVKM. The CDR3 extends over 16 amino acids. V shed 5 bases and J shed 0 bases, with 15 bases lying between them. The CDR3 is CASSDRDTASTDTQYF. CDR3 in DNA: TGTGCCAGCAGTGACCGGGACACCGCTAGCACAGATACGCAGTATTTT.

This chain links TRBV3-1 (or the pseudogene TRBV3-2) with TRBJ1-4, with 11 nucleotides matching TRBD1. The V segment lost 6 bases and the J segment 7 bases; nucleotides outside the gene matches: 7. The CDR3 runs 15 residues. Germline CDR1 LGHDT, CDR2 YNNKEL (reference sequence). CDR3 nucleotide sequence: TGTGCCAGCAGATGGACAGGGGGCGAGGGTGAAAAACTGTTTTTT. The encoded protein is CASRWTGGEGEKLFF.

The rearrangement uses TRBV28 and TRBJ2-4; D is uncertain. This CDR3 is built from 12 residues. CDR1 and CDR2 (germline): MDHEN, SYDVKM. With 4 bases removed from V and 10 bases from J, the gap between germline ends came to 11 bases. For the CDR3, the DNA is TGTGCCAGCAGTTCTCTTGTGGCAATTCAGTACTTC. It translates to CASSSLVAIQYF.

The V and J genes are TRBV2 and TRBJ2-7, with D perhaps matching TRBD2 (5 bases). The CDR3 is 13 residues long. The V gene's germline CDR1 is SNHLY and CDR2 FYNNEI. Trimming took off 9 bases at V and 4 bases at J, with 16 bases between the two ends. The CDR3 DNA reads TGTGCCAGTTCACAGCGGAGCGAATACGAGCAGTACTTC. Its protein is CASSQRSEYEQYF.

The sample holds a few counts of this clone. V is TRBV28 and J is TRBJ1-1; D is unclear. The germline V and J ends were trimmed by 4 bases and 5 bases, with 17 bases remaining between them. The V gene's germline CDR1 is MDHEN and CDR2 SYDVKM. CDR3 length: 15 amino acids. DNA for the CDR3: TGTGCCAGCAGTTCCTCGTCCCGGAGAGGGACTGAAGCTTTCTTT. It encodes CASSSSSRRGTEAFF.

This chain links TRBV12-3 or TRBV12-4 with TRBJ2-1, with 10 bases fitting TRBD2. The CDR3 is 13 residues long. Trimming removed 2 bases from V and 9 bases from J; junction bases left unmatched: 1. CDR3 loop: CASSLQRGGEQFF. The CDR3 nucleotides are TGTGCCAGCAGTTTACAGCGGGGGGGTGAGCAGTTCTTC.

V and J are TRBV9 and TRBJ1-3; the D gene is possibly TRBD1 (6 bases). The germline V and J ends were trimmed by 7 bases and 0 bases, with 11 bases remaining between them. Per the germline V gene, CDR1 is SGDLS and CDR2 is YYNGEE. The CDR3 has 14 residues. The CDR3 bases are TGTGCCAGCGCGAACAGGGTCTCTGGAAACACCATATATTTT. Translated: CASANRVSGNTIYF.

The chain employs TRBV7-2 and TRBJ1-3; D is ambiguous. Trimming pared 4 bases from V and 0 bases from J, leaving 10 bases between. The CDR3 is 15 amino acids. Germline V CDR1 and CDR2: SGHTA, FQGNSA. For the CDR3, the DNA is TGTGCCAGCAGCTCCCAGAGCGGCTCTGGAAACACCATATATTTT. Residues: CASSSQSGSGNTIYF.

The chain has TRBV19 and TRBJ1-2; a possible D gene is TRBD1 (6 bases). Trimming removed 6 bases from V and 4 bases from J, with 12 bases in between. CDR1 and CDR2 (germline): LNHDA, SQIVND (reference sequence). This CDR3 contains 13 residues. Written as DNA, the CDR3 is TGTGCCAGTAGGATCGGACAGCCCTATGGCTACACCTTC. Translation: CASRIGQPYGYTF.

The V and J genes are TRBV29-1 and TRBJ1-2, with 9 bases aligning to TRBD1. After removal of 0 bases from V and 3 bases from J, the junction contained 2 bases not matched to a gene. The CDR3 length is 14 residues. CDR1 and CDR2 (germline): SQVTM, ANQGSEA. CDR3 nucleotide sequence: TGCAGCGTTGAAGAAGGGACAGGGCACTATGGCTACACCTTC. This sequence encodes CSVEEGTGHYGYTF.

The chain links TRBV5-4 to TRBJ2-5; TRBD2 agrees at 7 bases. V lost 7 bases, J lost 0 bases, and 3 bases stayed unmatched. Germline values: CDR1 SGHNT, CDR2 YYREEE (reference sequence). The CDR3 length is 13 residues. CDR3 sequence: CASRLADQETQYF. In DNA form, the CDR3 reads TGTGCCAGCCGTCTAGCGGACCAAGAGACCCAGTACTTC.

CDR3 amino acids: CASSLGTTDGELFF. The CDR3 region has the DNA TGCGCCAGCAGCCTCGGGACAACGGACGGGGAGCTGTTTTTT. The chain is built from TRBV5-1 and TRBJ2-2, with D possibly being TRBD1 (6 bases). Germline values: CDR1 SGHRS, CDR2 YFSETQ. With 4 bases removed from V and 7 bases from J, the gap between germline ends came to 14 bases. CDR3 length equals 14 residues.

The V call is TRBV5-1, the J call TRBJ2-3; tentative D call: TRBD2 (6 bases). Germline V gene data show CDR1 as SGHRS and CDR2 as YFSETQ. The CDR3 totals 16 residues. With 3 bases removed from V and 4 bases from J, the gap between germline ends came to 18 bases. For the CDR3, the DNA is TGCGCCAGCAGCTCGGGCGGGGCAGGATCCGCAGATACGCAGTATTTT. The encoded protein is CASSSGGAGSADTQYF.

V is TRBV18 and J is TRBJ2-3; tentative D call: TRBD2 (5 bases). Germline CDR1 is KGHSH and CDR2 is LQKENI. Trimming shortened V by 0 bases and J by 4 bases, and 11 bases separated the two germline ends. CDR3 length: 15 residues. CDR3 in DNA: TGTGCCAGCTCACCACCCTCGGAGGCACCAGATACGCAGTATTTT. Protein sequence: CASSPPSEAPDTQYF.